The 28 T cell receptor beta chains presented below share a single source sample, sequenced in a study of T-cell reconstitution after alpha-beta-depleted transplantation in children. During its preparation, the TCRbeta library received unique molecular identifiers. TCRdb fed the PCR reads into MiXCR, producing one record per CDR3 protein. This table holds fewer than 350,000 distinct CDR3 sequences, around 10% found once. Sequenced here: PBMCs, sampled before TCRalphabeta/CD19-depleted stem cell transplant. These receptors came from a boy under three years old with acute myeloid leukemia, due to receive a stem cell transplant.

This clonotype appeared many times. The chain combines TRBV12-3 or TRBV12-4 with TRBJ1-5, with TRBD1 matching over 8 bases. This CDR3 comprises 14 residues. V shed 1 base and J 4 bases; nucleotides not matched to a gene: 0. CDR3 residues: CASSLDRGNQPQHF. CDR3 nucleotide sequence: TGTGCCAGCAGTTTAGACAGGGGGAATCAGCCCCAGCATTTT.

This clonotype was found a few times. The chain has TRBV7-9 and TRBJ2-1, with no clear D. This CDR3 region has 16 residues. The germline V gene has CDR1 SEHNR and CDR2 FQNEAQ (reference sequence). Trimming left V 5 bases short and J 4 bases short, with 18 bases between. As DNA, the CDR3 is TGTGCCAGCAGCCGAACTACCGGAGTGGGGTACAATGAGCAGTTCTTC. Translated: CASSRTTGVGYNEQFF.

This clonotype was counted ten times or more. This rearrangement joins TRBV12-3 or TRBV12-4 to TRBJ2-4; 8 bases are shared with TRBD1. V was clipped by 5 bases and J by 0 bases; unmatched bases: 12. This CDR3 is built from 18 residues. DNA for the CDR3: TGTGCCAGCAGTCGAGGACAGGGCACCCCCTTAGCCAAAAACATTCAGTACTTC. Encoded protein: CASSRGQGTPLAKNIQYF.

The sample holds one count of this clonotype. Sequence at one end of the junction differs from germline and may be a read error. The chain combines TRBV7-9 with TRBJ2-7; D may be TRBD1 (5 bases). CDR1 and CDR2 from the germline V gene are SEHNR and FQNEAQ (reference sequence). The CDR3 loop spans 16 amino acids. The CDR3 nucleotides read TGTGCCGGCAGCTTAGTATGGCAGGGTGGGTCCTACGAGCAGTACTTC. Encoded protein: CAGSLVWQGGSYEQYF.

A note on this clonotype: This may be a read error: a much more frequent sequence differs by one nucleotide. The chain recombines TRBV20-1 with TRBJ2-3; D may correspond to TRBD1 or TRBD2 (5 bases each). V was trimmed by 6 bases and J by 4 bases, leaving 20 bases between them. CDR1 is DFQATT, CDR2 SNEGSKA, per germline (reference sequence). The CDR3 spans 15 residues. CDR3 region: CSAPTGTISADTQYF. CDR3 DNA: TGCAGTGCCCCAACCGGGACCATAAGCGCAGATACGCAGTATTTT.

This clonotype was recorded a few times. CDR3 amino acids: CASSPGRTEAFF. CDR3 nucleotide sequence: TGTGCCAGCTCACCTGGGAGGACTGAAGCTTTCTTT. The chain joins TRBV18 to TRBJ1-1; D remains unclear. CDR3 size: 12 residues. The germline V and J ends were trimmed by 3 bases and 5 bases, with 7 bases remaining between them. CDR1 is KGHSH, CDR2 LQKENI, per germline.

This clonotype has only a few counts. The rearrangement links TRBV19 to TRBJ2-1; 7 positions match TRBD1. With V trimmed by 6 bases and J by 2 bases, 7 bases remained unmatched. The CDR3 runs to 15 residues. Germline V gene data show CDR1 as LNHDA and CDR2 as SQIVND (reference sequence). As DNA, the CDR3 is TGTGCCAGTAGAGAAGGACAGGAGACCTACAATGAGCAGTTCTTC. Translating it yields CASREGQETYNEQFF.

Concerning this clonotype itself: A clone one base away is much larger, so this may be a read error. This rearrangement joins TRBV6-5 to TRBJ2-7, with TRBD2 as a possible D gene (5 bases). Germline V lookup: CDR1 MNHEY, CDR2 SVGAGI. The CDR3 loop spans 12 amino acids. CDR3 coding DNA: TGTGCCAGCAGTAGCCGGGATTACGAGCGGTACTTC. It specifies CASSSRDYERYF.

This clonotype was observed at least ten times. This chain connects TRBV10-3 to TRBJ2-3; D call uncertain. V dropped 6 bases and J dropped 1 base, with 32 bases sitting between them. The germline V gene has CDR1 ENHRY and CDR2 SYGVKD. CDR3 size: 21 residues. Written as DNA, the CDR3 is TGTGCCATCAGCCGGGCTCCGGGCCTCGTCCACCCCCCTGGAGGCACAGATACGCAGTATTTT. The encoded protein is CAISRAPGLVHPPGGTDTQYF.

The rearrangement uses TRBV14 and TRBJ2-7; D remains unclear. The CDR3 totals 15 residues. V lost 1 base to trimming and J lost 3 bases, with 13 bases between them. Looked up from germline, CDR1 is SGHDN and CDR2 is FVKESK. The CDR3 reads CASSQGLARSYEQYF. The CDR3 nucleotides read TGTGCCAGCAGCCAAGGGCTCGCCAGGAGCTACGAGCAGTACTTC.

This clonotype was observed at least ten times. The chain combines TRBV28 with TRBJ1-6; maybe TRBD1 (5 bases). This CDR3 comprises 17 residues. V was pared by 6 bases and J by 5 bases, with 20 bases between. Looked up from germline, CDR1 is MDHEN and CDR2 is SYDVKM. The CDR3 is CASRHGRWGPHNSPLHF. The CDR3 DNA reads as TGTGCCAGCAGGCACGGGCGGTGGGGCCCTCATAATTCACCCCTCCACTTT. Based on the CDR3 plus reference TRBV28 and TRBJ1-6, the full variable domain is DVKVTQSSRYLVKRTGEKVFLECVQDMDHENMFWYRQDPGLGLRLIYFSYDVKMKEKGDIPEGYSVSREKKERFSLILESASTNQTSMYLCASRHGRWGPHNSPLHFGNGTRLTVT.

This clonotype was seen only a few times. The chain employs TRBV20-1 and TRBJ2-5, with D possibly being TRBD2 (7 bases). The CDR3 loop spans 16 amino acids. CDR1 and CDR2 (germline): DFQATT, SNEGSKA (reference sequence). V was clipped by 0 bases and J by 7 bases, with 21 bases between them. This CDR3 is CSAREVLGGERGTQYF. The CDR3 DNA sequence: TGCAGTGCTAGAGAGGTCTTAGGGGGGGAGCGTGGGACCCAGTACTTC.

In its sample, this clonotype was seen many times. The J gene is TRBJ1-1, the V gene TRBV5-6, with no clear D. Trimming pared 4 bases from V and 3 bases from J, leaving 7 bases between. Germline V gene lookup returns CDR1 SGHDT and CDR2 YYEEEE. The CDR3 extends over 12 amino acids. The CDR3 is CASSQTDTEAFF. The CDR3 region has the DNA TGTGCCAGCAGCCAAACTGACACTGAAGCTTTCTTT.

The table lists this clonotype with many counts. This chain uses TRBV7-2 with TRBJ2-1, with D unresolved. The CDR3 is 16 amino acids. The V and J ends lost 4 bases and 6 bases respectively, with 19 bases between them. Per germline, CDR1 SGHTA and CDR2 FQGNSA. CDR3 residues: CASSSGWVAASNEQFF. DNA for the CDR3: TGTGCCAGCAGCTCCGGGTGGGTAGCAGCCTCCAATGAGCAGTTCTTC.

This clonotype was seen ten or more times. This chain connects TRBV25-1 to TRBJ2-3; 11 nucleotides match TRBD2. Germline CDR1 is MGHDK and CDR2 is SYGVNS. The CDR3 is 14 amino acids. V lost 8 bases and J lost 5; bases outside the gene matches: 6. The CDR3 protein is CASGGTSGRDTQYF. The CDR3 nucleotides read TGTGCCAGCGGGGGGACTAGCGGCAGAGATACGCAGTATTTT.

With respect to this clonotype: Just one base apart from a much larger clone, this may be a read error. The rearrangement links TRBV11-3 to TRBJ1-2; TRBD1 might be the D (6 bases). Germline loops: CDR1 SGHNT, CDR2 YENEEA. This CDR3 is 16 amino acids long. V lost 1 base to trimming and J lost 3 bases, with 15 bases between them. CDR3 in DNA: TGTGCCAGCAGCTTAGGGCCGTCAGGGGATGACTATGGCTACACCTTC. This gives the protein CASSLGPSGDDYGYTF.

Note on this clonotype: One end of the junction fails to match germline, which may point to a read error. V is TRBV3-1 and J is TRBJ1-1; unclear D gene. The germline V gene has CDR1 LGHDT and CDR2 YNNKEL (reference sequence). CDR3 size: 13 residues. This CDR3 reads CASSSTPNTEVFF. Here the CDR3 DNA reads TGTGCCAGCAGCTCAACTCCGAACACTGAAGTTTTCTTT.

In its sample, this clonotype was seen many times. This sequence joins TRBV5-1 and TRBJ2-4; 10 bases map to TRBD1. The germline V gene has CDR1 SGHRS and CDR2 YFSETQ. The CDR3 has 16 residues. Germline trimming cut 0 bases from V and 2 bases from J; bases unmatched to any gene: 2. CDR3 in amino acids: CASSLGDRGPKNIQYF. In nucleotides, the CDR3 is TGCGCCAGCAGCTTGGGCGACAGGGGGCCCAAAAACATTCAGTACTTC. Drawing the rest from reference TRBV5-1 and TRBJ2-4, the complete variable domain is KAGVTQTPRYLIKTRGQQVTLSCSPISGHRSVSWYQQTPGQGLQFLFEYFSETQRNKGNFPGRFSGRQFSNSRSEMNVSTLELGDSALYLCASSLGDRGPKNIQYFGAGTRLSVL.

The sample holds a few counts of this clonotype. V usage is TRBV7-9 and J usage is TRBJ1-1, with a weak D call TRBD1 (5 bases). This CDR3 is 12 amino acids long. The V end was cut by 4 bases, the J end by 8 bases, with 11 bases between. Germline CDR1 SEHNR, CDR2 FQNEAQ (reference sequence). The CDR3 protein is CASSWQGPEAFF. For the CDR3, the DNA is TGTGCCAGCAGCTGGCAGGGCCCGGAAGCTTTCTTT.

Ten or more counts support this clonotype. The V gene is TRBV11-2, the J gene TRBJ2-7, with a weak D call TRBD1 (5 bases). This CDR3 has 18 residues. V gave up 4 bases and J gave up 0 bases, with 22 bases separating them. Germline CDR1 reads SGHAT; CDR2 reads FQNNGV. Written as DNA, the CDR3 is TGTGCCAGCAGCTCCTTCGAGACAGATCTATTGAGCTCCTACGAGCAGTACTTC. It is translated as CASSSFETDLLSSYEQYF. The entire variable domain, with the rest obtained from reference TRBV11-2 and TRBJ2-7, is as follows: EAGVAQSPRYKIIEKRQSVAFWCNPISGHATLYWYQQILGQGPKLLIQFQNNGVVDDSQLPKDRFSAERLKGVDSTLKIQPAKLEDSAVYLCASSSFETDLLSSYEQYFGPGTRLTVT.

This clonotype was seen only a few times. V usage is TRBV7-9 and J usage is TRBJ2-7, with a weak D call TRBD1 (6 bases). Germline V gives CDR1 SEHNR, CDR2 FQNEAQ (reference sequence). CDR3 length equals 16 residues. The V end lost 4 bases, the J end lost 1 base, and 17 bases lay between the germline ends. CDR3 nucleotides: TGTGCCAGCAGCTCCCCCCCAGGGGCCTTTTCCTACGAGCAGTACTTC. The encoded protein is CASSSPPGAFSYEQYF.

Comments on this clonotype: This could be a read error, since a much larger clone is one nucleotide away. J is TRBJ1-5 and V is TRBV7-2, with D unclear. Per the germline V gene, CDR1 is SGHTA and CDR2 is FQGNSA. There are 14 residues in the CDR3. Deletions cut 1 base from V and 3 bases from J, with 7 bases between. The CDR3, as DNA: TGTGCCAGCAGCTTAGACGCCTCCAATCAGCCCCAGCATTTT. Its protein product is CASSLDASNQPQHF.

Details on this clonotype: One end of the junction varies from germline; a read error may be responsible. The chain links TRBV4-1 to TRBJ2-3, with D perhaps matching TRBD1 (5 bases). Germline CDR1 is MGHRA and CDR2 is YSYEKL. CDR3 length: 17 residues. The chain's CDR3 is CASSASPRVRPTDTQDF. Written as DNA, the CDR3 is TGCGCCAGCAGCGCAAGCCCCAGGGTTCGACCCACAGATACGCAGGATTTT.

In its sample, this clonotype was seen many times. The chain links TRBV12-3 or TRBV12-4 to TRBJ2-1; D unclear. V shed 6 bases and J shed 0 bases, with 9 bases lying between them. There are 14 residues in the CDR3. The CDR3 loop is CASSSSSSYNEQFF. The CDR3 DNA reads as TGTGCCAGCAGCTCCTCTAGCTCCTACAATGAGCAGTTCTTC.

The chain uses TRBV19 and TRBJ1-2; D ambiguous. The CDR3 covers 13 residues. V lost 7 bases, J lost 8 bases, and 17 bases lay in between. Germline assignment: CDR1 LNHDA and CDR2 SQIVND (reference sequence). The CDR3 region is CASTPRAKDGYTF. Here the CDR3 DNA reads TGTGCCAGTACCCCCCGGGCCAAGGACGGCTACACCTTC.

This clonotype was observed a handful of times. CDR3 sequence: CASSFMLKRGGLNEQFF. CDR3 coding DNA: TGTGCCAGCAGTTTCATGCTGAAGCGGGGGGGCCTCAATGAGCAGTTCTTC. The J gene is TRBJ2-1, the V gene TRBV28; 10 nucleotides agree with TRBD2. V shed 3 bases and J 6 bases; nucleotides not matched to a gene: 11. Germline CDR1 is MDHEN and CDR2 is SYDVKM. The CDR3 contains 17 residues.

This clonotype was detected many times. The V call is TRBV5-1, the J call TRBJ1-4, with D hard to call. With 0 bases removed from V and 4 bases from J, the gap between germline ends came to 7 bases. Germline V gives CDR1 SGHRS, CDR2 YFSETQ. The CDR3 runs 14 residues. CDR3 DNA sequence: TGCGCCAGCAGCTTGGCGGAGATTAATGAAAAACTGTTTTTT. Translated, it gives CASSLAEINEKLFF.

There are a few counts of this clonotype. The rearrangement links TRBV12-3 or TRBV12-4 to TRBJ2-1; D remains ambiguous. Deletions cut 4 bases from V and 8 bases from J, with 9 bases between. This CDR3 contains 12 residues. Here the CDR3 DNA reads TGTGCCAGCAGTTCCACGGTAGATGAGCAGTTCTTC. Residues: CASSSTVDEQFF.